This passage covers 28 T cell receptor beta chains from one sample sequenced in a study of T cell clonotyping in hematopoietic cell transplantation. Generated by immunoSEQ multiplex PCR, the TCRdb table keeps only in-frame clones and is missing some. The sample includes tens of thousands of clones, about 93% seen only once; the top ten take 0.85%. Sequenced: peripheral blood mononuclear cells. The receptors were sampled from a woman between 45 and 65 years old in good health. Some clones in this sample may be carry-over from other donors' samples.

The genes are TRBV5-1 and TRBJ2-7, with D perhaps TRBD2 (6 bases). The CDR3 spans 14 residues. V dropped 0 bases and J dropped 1 base, with 8 bases sitting between them. CDR1 is SGHRS, CDR2 YFSETQ, per germline. The CDR3 region has the DNA TGCGCCAGCAGCTTGGTTGGGGGGTCCTACGAGCAGTACTTC. Residues: CASSLVGGSYEQYF.

V is TRBV4-2 and J is TRBJ2-7; D uncertain. Germline V gene sequence: CDR1 LGHNA, CDR2 YNFKEQ. The CDR3 runs 13 residues. With 2 bases removed from V and 7 bases from J, the gap between germline ends came to 12 bases. The CDR3 reads CASSQNGIEEQYF. CDR3 bases: TGTGCCAGCAGCCAAAATGGGATCGAGGAGCAGTACTTC.

The chain joins TRBV19 to TRBJ1-5; D is uncertain. The V gene lost 0 bases and the J gene lost 7 bases, with 16 bases spanning the gap. Germline values: CDR1 LNHDA, CDR2 SQIVND (reference sequence). CDR3 length: 16 amino acids. The CDR3 region is CASSIDPGGVGQPQHF. For the CDR3, the DNA is TGTGCCAGTAGTATAGATCCCGGCGGGGTGGGCCAGCCCCAGCATTTT.

The V gene is TRBV29-1, the J gene TRBJ2-5; perhaps TRBD1 as D (6 bases). The CDR3 extends over 14 amino acids. Germline CDR1 is SQVTM and CDR2 is ANQGSEA. Trimming took 1 base from V and 2 from J, leaving 11 bases between them. This CDR3 is CSVEGRGLQETQYF. The DNA for the CDR3 is TGCAGCGTTGAAGGCAGGGGCTTACAAGAGACCCAGTACTTC.

The chain has TRBV13 and TRBJ1-1; D uncertain. Germline loops: CDR1 PRHDT, CDR2 FYEKMQ (reference sequence). The CDR3 covers 11 residues. Trimming stripped 7 bases from V and 3 bases from J, with 6 bases between. For the CDR3, the DNA is TGTGCCAGCACTCGGGACACTGAAGCTTTCTTT. Its translation is CASTRDTEAFF.

The chain recombines TRBV4-3 with TRBJ2-1, with no clear D. Per germline, CDR1 LGHNA and CDR2 YSLEER. Trimming took 4 bases from V and 8 from J, leaving 12 bases between them. The CDR3 covers 13 residues. The CDR3 spells CASSRGPRDEQFF. The CDR3 nucleotides read TGCGCCAGCAGCCGCGGACCTAGGGATGAGCAGTTCTTC.

The chain carries TRBV28 and TRBJ1-5; D is perhaps TRBD1 (5 bases). CDR3 size: 12 residues. V was shortened by 5 bases and J by 7 bases, with 9 bases between the two germline ends. Germline assignment: CDR1 MDHEN and CDR2 SYDVKM. The CDR3 DNA is TGTGCCAGCAGTGTTGGGGGACAGCCCCAGCATTTT. It is translated as CASSVGGQPQHF.

The chain uses TRBV2 and TRBJ1-6, with 7 bases matching TRBD1. The V gene end was trimmed by 8 bases and the J gene end by 3 bases; junction bases not matched to a gene: 4. Germline CDR1 reads SNHLY; CDR2 reads FYNNEI. CDR3 size: 14 residues. The CDR3 is CASRRDSYNSPLHF. CDR3 nucleotides: TGTGCCAGCCGCCGGGACAGCTATAATTCACCCCTCCACTTT.

A remark on this clone: Other DNA sequences in this sample translate to the same CDR3. The rearrangement uses TRBV9 and TRBJ1-1; a weak D match, TRBD1 (5 bases). Germline assignment: CDR1 SGDLS and CDR2 YYNGEE. Between the trimmed V and J ends, which lost 0 bases and 0 bases, there was a span of 9 bases. This CDR3 has 15 amino acids. CDR3 amino acids: CASSVGQGMNTEAFF. The DNA for the CDR3 is TGTGCCAGCAGCGTAGGTCAGGGCATGAACACTGAAGCTTTCTTT.

V gene TRBV25-1 combines with J gene TRBJ2-4; D unclear. CDR1 and CDR2 from the germline V gene are MGHDK and SYGVNS. V lost 6 bases and J lost 4, with 7 bases in between. This CDR3 contains 12 residues. This CDR3 is CASRAAKNIQYF. CDR3 nucleotides: TGTGCCAGCAGGGCCGCGAAAAACATTCAGTACTTC.

The chain couples TRBV6-1 to TRBJ2-7; TRBD1 matches 7 bases. CDR3 length equals 15 residues. Per germline, CDR1 MNHNS and CDR2 SASEGT. V trimming: 1 base; J trimming: 0 bases; junction bases outside the gene matches: 3. The CDR3 protein is CASSEVGDSSYEQYF. In DNA form, the CDR3 reads TGTGCCAGCAGTGAAGTTGGGGACAGCTCCTACGAGCAGTACTTC.

This chain links TRBV19 with TRBJ1-1; the match to TRBD1 covers 9 bases. V was pared by 5 bases and J by 5 bases, with 6 bases of the junction left unmatched. Per germline, CDR1 LNHDA and CDR2 SQIVND (reference sequence). The CDR3 has 14 residues. CDR3 DNA sequence: TGTGCCAGTAGTCACCGGGACAGGGTGACTGAAGCTTTCTTT. Its protein product is CASSHRDRVTEAFF.

The gene calls are TRBV7-3 and TRBJ2-2, with D uncertain. Germline loops: CDR1 SGHTA, CDR2 FQGTGA. The V end was cut by 0 bases, the J end by 4 bases, with 9 bases between. This CDR3 has 15 residues. As DNA, the CDR3 is TGTGCCAGCAGCTTAACCCCCAAAAGCACCGGGGAGCTGTTTTTT. Translated, it gives CASSLTPKSTGELFF.

The genes are TRBV19 and TRBJ2-1; 12 bases match TRBD1. The V and J ends lost 5 bases and 9 bases, in that order; junction bases with no gene match: 14. This CDR3 has 17 amino acids. Germline loops: CDR1 LNHDA, CDR2 SQIVND (reference sequence). In DNA form, the CDR3 reads TGTGCCAGTAGTTCTCTGGGTAGGGGACAGGGGGCGTTTGAGCAGTTCTTC. It encodes CASSSLGRGQGAFEQFF.

The chain carries TRBV7-2 and TRBJ2-1, with TRBD1 matching 7 bases. This CDR3 has 13 residues. V trimming: 6 bases; J trimming: 6 bases; junction bases outside the gene matches: 5. Germline CDR1 is SGHTA and CDR2 is FQGNSA. The CDR3 nucleotides are TGTGCCAGCAGATTGACAGGGCTCAATGAGCAGTTCTTC. Translating it yields CASRLTGLNEQFF.

This sequence joins TRBV13 and TRBJ1-6; D ambiguous. Germline CDR1 and CDR2: PRHDT and FYEKMQ (reference sequence). This CDR3 spans 14 amino acids. With 5 bases removed from V and 9 bases from J, the gap between germline ends came to 14 bases. DNA of the CDR3: TGTGCCAGCAGCCCTCCACCCAGACCTTCACCCCTCCACTTT. It translates to CASSPPPRPSPLHF.

This sequence joins TRBV7-2 and TRBJ2-2; D is undetermined. V was clipped by 1 base and J by 6 bases, with 6 bases between them. The CDR3 has 13 amino acids. Germline lookup yields CDR1 SGHTA and CDR2 FQGNSA. This CDR3 is CASSLGRPGELFF. CDR3 nucleotides: TGTGCCAGCAGCTTAGGGAGACCCGGGGAGCTGTTTTTT.

This chain joins TRBV2 and TRBJ2-7; D is unclear. This CDR3 has 12 amino acids. With 5 bases removed from V and 3 bases from J, the gap between germline ends came to 8 bases. Per the germline V gene, CDR1 is SNHLY and CDR2 is FYNNEI. CDR3 loop: CASSPGVYEQYF. The CDR3 coding sequence is TGTGCCAGCAGTCCGGGCGTCTACGAGCAGTACTTC.

The chain couples TRBV27 to TRBJ2-7; TRBD1 agrees at 8 bases. The CDR3 is 15 amino acids. V dropped 2 bases and J dropped 1; count of bases not matched to a gene: 4. Per the germline V gene, CDR1 is MNHEY and CDR2 is SMNVEV (reference sequence). The CDR3 sequence: CASSLTGQGSYEQYF. The CDR3 DNA sequence: TGTGCCAGCAGTTTAACAGGACAGGGATCCTACGAGCAGTACTTC.

The chain uses TRBV9 and TRBJ2-3; D remains unclear. CDR3 length: 12 amino acids. CDR1 and CDR2 (germline): SGDLS, YYNGEE. Trimming shortened V by 0 bases and J by 3 bases, and 2 bases separated the two germline ends. CDR3 coding DNA: TGTGCCAGCAGCGTAGTTACAGATACGCAGTATTTT. This sequence encodes CASSVVTDTQYF.

The chain has TRBV2 and TRBJ2-2; TRBD1 matches at 7 bases. Trimming at V came to 5 bases and at J to 0 bases, leaving 3 bases not matched to a gene. This CDR3 is 15 amino acids long. In germline, CDR1 is SNHLY, CDR2 FYNNEI. The CDR3, as DNA: TGTGCCAGCAGTATTGACAGGGCGAACACCGGGGAGCTGTTTTTT. Translated: CASSIDRANTGELFF.

The CDR3 region has the DNA TGTGCCAGCAGCCCTTGGGACAGAGGATACGAGCAGTACTTC. Its translation is CASSPWDRGYEQYF. This sequence joins TRBV7-9 and TRBJ2-7; 7 nucleotides line up with TRBD1. CDR1 and CDR2 from the germline V gene are SEHNR and FQNEAQ (reference sequence). Trimming took 5 bases from V and 4 from J; bases not matched to a gene: 8. The CDR3 extends over 14 amino acids.

The CDR3 reads CASSDSYKGMYGYTF. Here the CDR3 DNA reads TGTGCCAGCAGTGACTCATATAAGGGAATGTATGGCTACACCTTC. The chain recombines TRBV6-4 with TRBJ1-2, with D unclear. V lost 0 bases and J 5 bases, leaving 13 bases between the germline ends. The CDR3 loop spans 15 amino acids. CDR1 and CDR2 from the germline V gene are MRHNA and SNTAGT.

This CDR3 is CAISKSNNQPQHF. The CDR3, as DNA: TGTGCCATCAGTAAATCCAATAATCAGCCCCAGCATTTT. The chain carries TRBV10-3 and TRBJ1-5; D remains unclear. V gave up 5 bases and J gave up 4 bases, with 9 bases separating them. This CDR3 has 13 amino acids. Germline CDR1 and CDR2: ENHRY and SYGVKD.

The chain joins TRBV5-6 to TRBJ2-2; D remains ambiguous. This CDR3 is built from 14 residues. Trimming cost V 1 base and J 8 bases, with 12 bases left between them. CDR1 is SGHDT and CDR2 is YYEEEE in the germline V gene. CDR3 DNA sequence: TGTGCCAGCAGCTTGTGGGTAGGCGCAGGGGAGCTGTTTTTT. Protein sequence: CASSLWVGAGELFF.

The genes are TRBV21-1 and TRBJ1-6; the table's D call, TRBD1, has no DNA check behind it. TRBV21-1 is designated a pseudogene. The CDR3 runs 15 residues. The CDR3 loop reads CASSTLGQGGSPLHF. The CDR3 DNA is TGTGCCAGCAGCACGCTCGGACAGGGAGGTTCACCCCTCCACTTT.

J is TRBJ1-3 and V is TRBV9, with 8 positions matching TRBD1. The CDR3 has 16 amino acids. Trimming took 4 bases from V and 2 from J; bases not matched to a gene: 8. The germline gives CDR1 SGDLS, CDR2 YYNGEE. The chain's CDR3 is CASSPGQGFTGNTIYF. CDR3 nucleotide sequence: TGTGCCAGCAGCCCCGGACAGGGCTTCACTGGAAACACCATATATTTT.

The rearrangement joins TRBV7-2 to TRBJ2-2, with TRBD1 matching over 11 bases. V was clipped by 5 bases and J by 8 bases; unmatched bases: 4. This CDR3 is 14 amino acids long. CDR1 SGHTA and CDR2 FQGNSA come from the germline V gene. CDR3 region: CASSRTGGSGELFF. For the CDR3, the DNA is TGTGCCAGCAGCCGGACAGGGGGCAGTGGGGAGCTGTTTTTT.